The sequence of this TCR beta chain was determined in a study of T cells in Graves' hyperthyroidism and ophthalmopathy. Findings of the study overall: Blood also showed most of the thyroid clonotypes that were expanded above 0.001. The model identified upcoming ophthalmopathy a median about 6.5 months ahead of onset.

The CDR3 spans 14 residues. V lost 6 bases to trimming and J lost 2 bases, with 13 bases between them. CDR1 SNHLY and CDR2 FYNNEI come from the germline V gene. The TCR beta CDR3 regions underwent amplification using RNA transcripts as the source. During a first-round RT-PCR of the TCR CDR3, the HTBI primer set was used. TCRdb independently ran MiXCR on the multiplex PCR reads; one entry per CDR3 protein. The repertoire has 400,000 or so distinct CDR3 sequences, around 15% of them found once; the top ten carry roughly 21%. This clonotype was detected ten times or more. The target antigen is unknown. This sequence originates from a woman aged 25-40 years with Graves' ophthalmopathy. J is TRBJ1-2 and V is TRBV2; D not resolved. The sequenced sample consisted of blood. CDR3 loop: CASSDGVDNYGYTF. The DNA for the CDR3 is TGTGCCAGCAGCGACGGGGTCGACAACTATGGCTACACCTTC.